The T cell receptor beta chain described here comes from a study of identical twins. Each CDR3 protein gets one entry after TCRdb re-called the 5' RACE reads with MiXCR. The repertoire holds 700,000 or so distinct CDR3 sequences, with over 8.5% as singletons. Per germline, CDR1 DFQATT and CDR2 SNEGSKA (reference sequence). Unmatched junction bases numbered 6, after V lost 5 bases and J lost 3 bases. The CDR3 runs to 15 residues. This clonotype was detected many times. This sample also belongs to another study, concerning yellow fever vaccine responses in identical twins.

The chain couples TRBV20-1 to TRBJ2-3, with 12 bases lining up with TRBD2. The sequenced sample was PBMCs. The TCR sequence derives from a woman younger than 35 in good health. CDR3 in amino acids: CSAFPTSGRTDTQYF. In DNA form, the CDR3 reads TGCAGTGCTTTCCCGACTAGCGGGAGAACAGATACGCAGTATTTT.